The 19 T cell receptor beta chains given below trace back to one sample, sequenced in a study of blood T cells in healthy people across ages. Then a second PCR, running about 6 to 12 cycles, was carried out with a sample-barcoded 5' primer and a J-beta primer mix. TCRdb independently ran MiXCR on the 5' RACE reads; one entry per CDR3 protein. Of around 1.5 million distinct CDR3 sequences in the sample, roughly 64% were seen once. The sequenced material came from blood. Receptor source: a man in his late teens or twenties in good health.

This chain connects TRBV20-1 to TRBJ1-2; D call uncertain. This CDR3 has 16 residues. In germline, CDR1 is DFQATT, CDR2 SNEGSKA (reference sequence). Trimming cost V 3 bases and J 0 bases, with 17 bases left between them. The CDR3 is CSASLSPSGTNYGYTF. CDR3 DNA sequence: TGCAGTGCTAGTCTCTCACCTTCCGGGACTAACTATGGCTACACCTTC.

The rearrangement uses TRBV2 and TRBJ2-6; D unclear. Trimming shortened V by 7 bases and J by 2 bases, and 9 bases separated the two germline ends. The CDR3 runs to 14 residues. CDR1 and CDR2 from the germline V gene are SNHLY and FYNNEI. CDR3 sequence: CASNLAPGANVLTF. DNA for the CDR3: TGTGCCAGCAACCTTGCCCCTGGGGCCAACGTCCTGACTTTC.

This chain connects TRBV7-6 to TRBJ2-1; 7 bases line up with TRBD2. The germline gives CDR1 SGHVS, CDR2 FNYEAQ. There are 17 residues in the CDR3. After removal of 6 bases from V and 4 bases from J, the junction contained 15 bases not matched to a gene. CDR3 nucleotides: TGTGCCAGCAGTCAAAGCAGTAGCGGGCCCTTTTACAATGAGCAGTTCTTC. The encoded protein is CASSQSSSGPFYNEQFF.

This sequence joins TRBV20-1 and TRBJ1-6, with a possible D match to TRBD1 (6 bases). The CDR3 sequence is 14 residues long. Germline lookup yields CDR1 DFQATT and CDR2 SNEGSKA (reference sequence). V lost 8 bases, J lost 7 bases, and 18 bases lay in between. CDR3 bases: TGCAGTCGCCACAACGGACAGCTCAATTCACCCCTCCACTTT. Its translation: CSRHNGQLNSPLHF.

The gene calls are TRBV7-6 and TRBJ2-3, with 10 bases lining up with TRBD2. This CDR3 is built from 14 residues. Germline V gene sequence: CDR1 SGHVS, CDR2 FNYEAQ. The junction had 4 bases not matched to a gene; V was cut back by 5 bases and J by 5 bases. The CDR3 DNA reads TGTGCCAGCAGCGGAGCGGGGGGGAGAGATACGCAGTATTTT. This encodes CASSGAGGRDTQYF.

The genes are TRBV20-1 and TRBJ1-6; weak D call: TRBD1 (5 bases). Trimming took 5 bases from V and 10 from J, leaving 27 bases between them. CDR3 length: 17 amino acids. Per germline, CDR1 DFQATT and CDR2 SNEGSKA (reference sequence). The CDR3 coding sequence is TGCAGTGCTTATGCCAACTTTGGGGCGGCAGGGCGGTCACCCCTCCACTTT. It translates to CSAYANFGAAGRSPLHF.

In the case of this clonotype: At one boundary the junction diverges from the germline segment, which might be a read error. J is TRBJ2-1 and V is TRBV3-1; 11 bases line up with TRBD2. The CDR3 is 15 amino acids. Germline values: CDR1 LGHDT, CDR2 YNNKEL (reference sequence). In DNA, the CDR3 is TGTGCCAGCGGCCAAGAGGGACTAGCGGCGGCTGAGCAGTTCTTC. It translates to CASGQEGLAAAEQFF.

The V call is TRBV7-2, the J call TRBJ2-1; maybe TRBD1 (6 bases). The V end was cut by 1 base, the J end by 3 bases, with 13 bases between. In germline, CDR1 is SGHTA, CDR2 FQGNSA. There are 16 residues in the CDR3. The CDR3 coding sequence is TGTGCCAGCAGCTTAGAAGCAGGGGCGGGCTACAATGAGCAGTTCTTC. This sequence encodes CASSLEAGAGYNEQFF.

The genes are TRBV2 and TRBJ1-2; D possibly corresponds to TRBD1 (5 bases). The V and J ends lost 6 bases and 4 bases respectively, with 12 bases between them. Germline V gene data show CDR1 as SNHLY and CDR2 as FYNNEI. There are 13 residues in the CDR3. For the CDR3, the DNA is TGTGCCAGCAGGGGGGGGACTGTCTATGGCTACACCTTC. Encoded protein: CASRGGTVYGYTF.

This chain connects TRBV27 to TRBJ2-1; TRBD1 aligns across 10 bases. Trimming cost V 3 bases and J 5 bases; bases outside gene matches: 16. The CDR3 covers 19 residues. Germline CDR1 MNHEY, CDR2 SMNVEV (reference sequence). CDR3 protein: CASSFYGTGASGLDNEQFF. The CDR3 nucleotides read TGTGCCAGCAGTTTCTACGGGACAGGGGCCTCGGGTCTTGACAATGAGCAGTTCTTC.

The chain employs TRBV4-1 and TRBJ1-2, with D hard to call. V was trimmed by 1 base and J by 6 bases, leaving 12 bases between them. The CDR3 has 14 residues. Germline lookup yields CDR1 MGHRA and CDR2 YSYEKL. CDR3 sequence (DNA): TGCGCCAGCAGCCAAGTTTACGGCCCGGATGGCTACACCTTC. Amino acids: CASSQVYGPDGYTF.

The table lists this clonotype with a few counts. At one end the junction does not follow the germline gene, possibly because of a read error. This chain joins TRBV20-1 and TRBJ2-5; 7 bases map to TRBD1. The assigned J gene may be wrong: the sequence end matches TRBJ2-7 better. Per germline, CDR1 DFQATT and CDR2 SNEGSKA (reference sequence). This CDR3 is built from 12 residues. The CDR3 protein is CSARGNRGEQYF. CDR3 nucleotides: TGTAGTGCTAGGGGAAACAGGGGCGAGCAGTACTTC.

The chain uses TRBV6-5 and TRBJ2-5, with 9 bases fitting TRBD2. The CDR3 contains 15 residues. Germline V CDR1 and CDR2: MNHEY, SVGAGI. J gave up 4 bases and V 5 bases, and 8 bases lay outside the gene matches. The CDR3 region is CASSAGTSLGETQYF. For the CDR3, the DNA is TGTGCCAGCAGTGCAGGGACTAGCCTTGGAGAGACCCAGTACTTC.

This clonotype came up a few times. This sequence joins TRBV2 and TRBJ1-1; 7 nucleotides agree with TRBD1. The germline gives CDR1 SNHLY, CDR2 FYNNEI. The CDR3 covers 13 residues. The ends lost 6 bases at V and 2 bases at J; junction bases unmatched: 3. CDR3: CASRGQINTEAFF. DNA of the CDR3: TGTGCCAGCAGGGGACAGATTAACACTGAAGCTTTCTTT.

V usage is TRBV19 and J usage is TRBJ2-7, with 7 bases fitting TRBD2. CDR3 length: 13 residues. The V gene's germline CDR1 is LNHDA and CDR2 SQIVND (reference sequence). Trimming took 7 bases from V and 4 from J; bases not matched to a gene: 7. CDR3 DNA: TGTGCCAGTAAAGGACTAGGCATATACGAGCAGTACTTC. This gives the protein CASKGLGIYEQYF. The variable domain in full, completed from reference TRBV19 and TRBJ2-7, reads DGGITQSPKYLFRKEGQNVTLSCEQNLNHDAMYWYRQDPGQGLRLIYYSQIVNDFQKGDIAEGYSVSREKKESFPLTVTSAQKNPTAFYLCASKGLGIYEQYFGPGTRLTVT.

This chain links TRBV20-1 with TRBJ2-4, with 7 bases lining up with TRBD2. Germline V CDR1 and CDR2: DFQATT, SNEGSKA (reference sequence). CDR3 size: 11 residues. With 6 bases clipped from V and 7 bases from J, the junction kept 3 bases outside the gene matches. The CDR3 region has the DNA TGCAGTGCGGAGGGAGGGAACATTCAGTACTTC. Protein: CSAEGGNIQYF.

J is TRBJ2-3 and V is TRBV5-1; D possibly corresponds to TRBD1 (5 bases). CDR1 is SGHRS, CDR2 YFSETQ, per germline. CDR3 length: 14 residues. Between the trimmed V and J ends, which lost 6 bases and 2 bases, there was a span of 13 bases. CDR3 loop: CASTKGSLTDTQYF. CDR3 bases: TGCGCCAGCACTAAGGGGTCCCTCACAGATACGCAGTATTTT. Combining the CDR3 with reference TRBV5-1 and TRBJ2-3 gives the whole variable domain KAGVTQTPRYLIKTRGQQVTLSCSPISGHRSVSWYQQTPGQGLQFLFEYFSETQRNKGNFPGRFSGRQFSNSRSEMNVSTLELGDSALYLCASTKGSLTDTQYFGPGTRLTVL.

The chain carries TRBV10-3 and TRBJ2-7; 7 positions match TRBD1. CDR1 is ENHRY, CDR2 SYGVKD, per germline. V dropped 8 bases and J dropped 5; count of bases not matched to a gene: 3. This CDR3 spans 11 amino acids. Written as DNA, the CDR3 is TGTGCCATCTCAGGGGGAGACGAGCAGTACTTC. Encoded protein: CAISGGDEQYF.

The table lists this clonotype with a count of one. The chain couples TRBV7-9 to TRBJ2-3; D unresolved. The CDR3 has 14 residues. Per the germline V gene, CDR1 is SEHNR and CDR2 is FQNEAQ (reference sequence). V gave up 6 bases and J gave up 2 bases, with 12 bases separating them. The CDR3 DNA reads as TGTGCCAGCAGACTAACGACCGACACAGATACGCAGTATTTT. It is translated as CASRLTTDTDTQYF.